This T cell receptor (beta chain) was obtained from a study of blood T cell repertoires in COVID-19 (dated by TCRdb to 2018 to 2020). Notes on the research overall: Collaborator samples came from the United States, Italy and Spain and covered acute and convalescent phases of COVID-19. The prospective study material was composed of cDNA or gDNA derived from T cells, B-cell-depleted T cells, or PBMCs. The dataset comprised deeply sampled blood TCRbeta repertoires from subjects exposed to, actively infected with, or recovered from COVID-19. The repertoires were made available in a free public database intended to serve as a resource for research on the immune response to SARS-CoV-2. The samples were drawn from the first 160 participants of the ongoing ImmuneRACE study and from 1,254 subjects provided by 6 global collaborators. Nearly every sample came with metadata listing a de-identified subject ID, COVID-19 status, age in years and sex. Where available, HLA class I and class II types were taken from metadata supplied by the sample provider and were not determined by assay-based typing. Results and caveats for the whole study, not just this receptor: The quantity of clinical and demographic metadata differed by source and by participant and was supplied without curation.

TCRbeta CDR3 regions were amplified from genomic DNA using the immunoSEQ Assay, a bias-controlled multiplex PCR. On the authors' methods: The number of nucleated cells in each sample was estimated from the amplification of reference gene primers within the assay. Sequence reads were collapsed and filtered to measure the absolute abundance of every unique TCRbeta CDR3 rearrangement. For each sample, productive Simpson clonality was calculated as the square root of Simpson's diversity index across productive rearrangements. Imported from immuneACCESS, the table was reduced by TCRdb to in-frame sequences with V and J called. These copies leave out some clones; in studies compared against another copy, an unresolved V gene accounts for under half, and the cause of the remainder is not known. That table supplies the V and J calls and clone size; D and trimming were determined from the DNA. The sample table records about 270,000 clones; approximately 90% of these occur just once. 2% to 2.5% of the sample belongs to the ten largest clones.

Deletion took 2 bases off V and 3 bases off J, with a span of 26 bases between the germline ends. The germline V gene sets CDR1 to SGHRS and CDR2 to YFSETQ. The cysteine opens and the phenylalanine closes a CDR3 of 20 amino acids. This entry keeps only the CDR3 DNA: 60 bases, framed from base 1. Enrolling through a virtual design, the prospective study's participants ranged in age from roughly 18 to 90 years and lived across roughly 23 United States geographic areas. To assign participants to cohorts, the prospective study relied on clinical history that participants themselves reported in a screening survey and a study questionnaire. For ImmuneRACE Cohort 3, a participant was defined as recovered based on two consecutive negative NP/OP PCR tests, clearance by a healthcare professional, or resolution of symptoms. Each participant in the prospective study had whole blood, serum and a nasopharyngeal or oropharyngeal swab collected by mobile phlebotomists. Additional blood draws and questionnaires over an approximately two-month period could optionally be provided by prospective study participants. Before DNA extraction, prospective study blood samples were shipped either frozen or at room temperature.

This clone was picked up one time. The clone's antigen remains unknown. No base-level quality is on record; no much larger clone is a single base apart. The chain is made from TRBV5-1 and TRBJ1-4, with the D gene uncertain. The sequence came from a woman in her late teens or twenties who had recovered from COVID-19. The sequencing input was PBMCs or T cells enriched from blood (not recorded which). The CDR3 region has the sequence CASSFGQVGGSLRANEKLFF. The DNA sequence is given as TGCGCCAGCAGCTTTGGGCAGGTCGGAGGCAGCCTGAGGGCTAATGAAAAACTGTTTTTT.